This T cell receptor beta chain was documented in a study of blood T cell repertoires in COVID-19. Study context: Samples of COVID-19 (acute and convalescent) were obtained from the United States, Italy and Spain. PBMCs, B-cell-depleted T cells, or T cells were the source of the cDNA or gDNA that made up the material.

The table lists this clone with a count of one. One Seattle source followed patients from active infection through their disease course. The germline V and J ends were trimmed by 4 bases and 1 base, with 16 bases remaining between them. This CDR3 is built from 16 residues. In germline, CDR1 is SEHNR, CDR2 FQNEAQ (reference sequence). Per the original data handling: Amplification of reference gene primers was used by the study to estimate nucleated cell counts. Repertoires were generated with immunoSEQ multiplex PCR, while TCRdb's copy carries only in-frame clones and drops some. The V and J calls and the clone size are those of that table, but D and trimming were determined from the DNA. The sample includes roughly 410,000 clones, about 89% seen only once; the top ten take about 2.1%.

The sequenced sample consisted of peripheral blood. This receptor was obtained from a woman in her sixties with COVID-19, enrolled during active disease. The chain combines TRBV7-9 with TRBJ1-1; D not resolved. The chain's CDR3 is CASSSKAGQGNTEAFF. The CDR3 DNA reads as TGTGCCAGCAGCTCTAAGGCAGGCCAAGGGAACACTGAAGCTTTCTTT. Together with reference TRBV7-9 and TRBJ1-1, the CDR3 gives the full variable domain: DTGVSQNPRHKITKRGQNVTFRCDPISEHNRLYWYRQTLGQGPEFLTYFQNEAQLEKSRLLSDRFSAERPKGSFSTLEIQRTEQGDSAMYLCASSSKAGQGNTEAFFGQGTRLTVV.